The rows below give T cell receptor beta chains drawn from one sample of a study of cytomegalovirus exposure and HLA in healthy donors. Repertoires were generated with immunoSEQ multiplex PCR, while TCRdb's copy carries only in-frame clones and drops some. This sample has under 95,000 clones; approximately 7.1% occur once, and the top ten carry 2% to 2.5%. Sequences were obtained from PBMCs. These TCRs come from a man aged 50 or older in good health and CMV-seronegative. The CDR3 runs from the conserved cysteine through the conserved F or W. A D gene is named only where the DNA matches it firmly. Size is omitted from some rows. Given values are once, few, many or a class for expanded clones.

TRBJ2-5 | few | TRBV2 | - | CASRNSGMRQETQYF | TGTGCCAGCAGAAATAGCGGTATGCGGCAAGAGACCCAGTACTTC
TRBJ2-2 | - | TRBV28 | - | CASVGQTNTGELFF | TGTGCCAGCGTAGGACAGACGAACACCGGGGAGCTGTTTTTT
TRBJ1-5 | few | TRBV19 | - | CASSISRGFNQPQHF | TGTGCCAGTAGTATAAGTAGGGGTTTTAATCAGCCCCAGCATTTT
TRBJ1-4 | - | TRBV5-4 | TRBD1 | CASSRTGNDEKLFF | TGTGCCAGCAGCAGGACAGGCAACGATGAAAAACTGTTTTTT
TRBJ2-7 | few | TRBV2 | TRBD2 | CASKGIAGGFSREQYF | TGTGCCAGCAAGGGAATAGCGGGGGGCTTCTCCAGGGAGCAGTACTTC
TRBJ1-4 | - | TRBV5-1 | TRBD1 | CASSSQGATNEKLFF | TGCGCCAGCAGCAGCCAGGGGGCAACTAATGAAAAACTGTTTTTT
TRBJ2-7 | few | TRBV7-8 | TRBD1 | CASSYRDSSYEQYF | TGTGCCAGCAGCTACCGGGACAGCTCCTACGAGCAGTACTTC
TRBJ2-5 | few | TRBV7-9 | TRBD1 | CASSLFAGGQETQYF | TGTGCCAGCAGCTTATTCGCAGGGGGCCAAGAGACCCAGTACTTC
TRBJ2-2 | few | TRBV10-3 | - | CAISERGETVFF | TGTGCCATCAGTGAGCGGGGTGAGACGGTGTTTTTT
TRBJ1-4 | few | TRBV15 | - | CATSRDLGGSNEKLFF | TGTGCCACCAGCAGAGATCTCGGGGGATCTAATGAAAAACTGTTTTTT
TRBJ2-1 | few | TRBV18 | - | CASSPLPGGGSYNEQFF | TGTGCCAGCTCACCTCTTCCCGGGGGAGGCTCCTACAATGAGCAGTTCTTC
TRBJ2-2 | - | TRBV25-1 | TRBD1 | CASKQGAIGELFF | TGTGCCAGCAAACAGGGGGCTATCGGGGAGCTGTTTTTT
TRBJ2-7 | - | TRBV7-2 | TRBD2 | CASSSGGGYEQYF | TGTGCCAGCAGCTCCGGGGGGGGGTACGAGCAGTACTTC
TRBJ1-1 | - | TRBV28 | TRBD1 | CASSSGQGNTEAFF | TGTGCCAGCAGTTCGGGACAGGGGAACACTGAAGCTTTCTTT
TRBJ2-7 | - | TRBV4-1 | TRBD1 | CASSQQDRGDYEQYF | TGCGCCAGCAGCCAACAGGACAGGGGAGACTACGAGCAGTACTTC
TRBJ2-2 | - | TRBV7-8 | - | CASLWGVRANTGELFF | TGTGCCAGCCTATGGGGCGTCAGAGCGAACACCGGGGAGCTGTTTTTT
TRBJ1-6 | few | TRBV23-1 | - | CASSQSGEGTYNSPLHF | TGCGCCAGCAGTCAATCAGGGGAAGGGACTTATAATTCACCCCTCCACTTT
TRBJ2-4 | few | TRBV7-2 | - | CASSLVFEDIQYF | TGTGCCAGCAGCTTAGTATTTGAGGACATTCAGTACTTC
TRBJ2-1 | few | TRBV18 | TRBD1 | CASSPLPGQGARNEQFF | TGTGCCAGCTCACCACTCCCGGGACAGGGGGCGCGGAATGAGCAGTTCTTC
TRBJ2-1 | few | TRBV10-3 | TRBD2 | CAISELKERESLDEQFF | TGTGCCATCAGTGAACTCAAGGAGCGGGAGAGTTTAGATGAGCAGTTCTTC
TRBJ2-2 | few | TRBV18 | TRBD2 | CASSPQSASGSGGELFF | TGTGCCAGCTCACCACAGTCCGCTAGCGGGAGCGGCGGGGAGCTGTTTTTT
TRBJ1-1 | few | TRBV29-1 | TRBD1 | CSARTGGGTEAFF | TGCAGCGCCCGGACAGGGGGCGGCACTGAAGCTTTCTTT
TRBJ2-2 | few | TRBV6-5 | - | CASESRGNTGELFF | TGTGCCAGCGAGAGTCGAGGGAACACCGGGGAGCTGTTTTTT
TRBJ2-1 | few | TRBV6-4 | TRBD2 | CASSALAGGNEQFF | TGTGCCAGCAGTGCGCTAGCGGGAGGCAATGAGCAGTTCTTC
TRBJ1-2 | - | TRBV7-9 | - | CASSSGMYGYTF | TGTGCCAGCAGCTCCGGGATGTATGGCTACACCTTC
TRBJ1-1 | - | TRBV5-4 | - | CASSSGQLLNTEAFF | TGTGCCAGCAGCTCCGGACAGCTACTGAACACTGAAGCTTTCTTT
TRBJ1-4 | few | TRBV6-1 | TRBD1 | CASISSGGYDEKLFF | TGTGCCAGCATTTCCTCAGGGGGGTACGATGAAAAACTGTTTTTT
TRBJ1-5 | few | TRBV30 | - | CAWSVLGRGQPQHF | TGTGCCTGGAGTGTACTGGGGCGGGGGCAGCCCCAGCATTTT
TRBJ2-7 | - | TRBV9 | TRBD1 | CASSVDGQGAREQYF | TGTGCCAGCAGCGTAGATGGTCAGGGGGCCCGCGAGCAGTACTTC
TRBJ2-7 | - | TRBV27 | TRBD1 | CASRWTGGSEQYF | TGTGCCAGCAGATGGACAGGGGGTAGCGAGCAGTACTTC
TRBJ2-3 | - | TRBV6-1 | TRBD2 | CASSGLSGGARDTQYF | TGTGCCAGCAGTGGTCTTAGCGGGGGGGCTCGGGATACGCAGTATTTT
TRBJ2-7 | many | TRBV7-9 | TRBD1 | CASSAGTGYEQYF | TGTGCCAGCAGCGCCGGGACAGGTTACGAGCAGTACTTC
TRBJ2-1 | - | TRBV30 | TRBD2 | CAFRPSGSHNEQFF | TGTGCCTTTCGACCGAGCGGGAGCCACAATGAGCAGTTCTTC
TRBJ2-5 | few | TRBV5-1 | TRBD2 | CASSPGTSGGETQYF | TGCGCCAGCAGCCCTGGGACTAGCGGGGGGGAGACCCAGTACTTC
TRBJ1-5 | - | TRBV5-6 | - | CASSLGHGNQPQHF | TGTGCCAGCAGCTTGGGTCATGGCAATCAGCCCCAGCATTTT
TRBJ1-4 | - | TRBV5-6 | - | CASSGDSNEKLFF | TGTGCCAGCAGCGGGGACTCTAATGAAAAACTGTTTTTT
TRBJ2-2 | few | TRBV4-1 | TRBD1 | CASSTQQGANTGELFF | TGCGCCAGCAGCACTCAACAGGGGGCGAACACCGGGGAGCTGTTTTTT
TRBJ1-2 | few | TRBV15 | - | CATSRGGEDYGYTF | TGTGCCACCAGCAGGGGAGGAGAGGACTATGGCTACACCTTC
TRBJ2-2 | - | TRBV2 | TRBD2 | CASSKRENTGELFF | TGTGCCAGCAGTAAGCGGGAGAACACCGGGGAGCTGTTTTTT
TRBJ2-7 | many | TRBV15 | - | CATSTHYGGQSYEQYF | TGTGCCACCAGCACCCATTACGGGGGGCAATCCTACGAGCAGTACTTC
TRBJ1-5 | - | TRBV15 | TRBD1 | CATSPQGGVSNQPQHF | TGTGCCACCAGCCCACAGGGGGGGGTGAGCAATCAGCCCCAGCATTTT
TRBJ2-7 | - | TRBV5-1 | - | CASSPGGLAETYEQYF | TGCGCCAGCAGCCCTGGTGGTCTAGCCGAGACCTACGAGCAGTACTTC
TRBJ1-1 | many | TRBV6-1 | TRBD1 | CASREPSDRVQAFF | TGTGCCAGCAGGGAACCCTCTGACAGGGTTCAAGCTTTCTTT
TRBJ1-1 | few | TRBV29-1 | - | CSVDDPGDPAEAFF | TGCAGCGTCGACGACCCAGGGGATCCTGCTGAAGCTTTCTTT
TRBJ2-1 | few | TRBV5-1 | - | CASSFRGGTYNEQFF | TGCGCCAGCAGCTTCCGGGGCGGGACCTACAATGAGCAGTTCTTC
TRBJ2-5 | few | TRBV30 | - | CAWSGGVVGTQYF | TGTGCCTGGAGTGGGGGGGTCGTAGGGACCCAGTACTTC